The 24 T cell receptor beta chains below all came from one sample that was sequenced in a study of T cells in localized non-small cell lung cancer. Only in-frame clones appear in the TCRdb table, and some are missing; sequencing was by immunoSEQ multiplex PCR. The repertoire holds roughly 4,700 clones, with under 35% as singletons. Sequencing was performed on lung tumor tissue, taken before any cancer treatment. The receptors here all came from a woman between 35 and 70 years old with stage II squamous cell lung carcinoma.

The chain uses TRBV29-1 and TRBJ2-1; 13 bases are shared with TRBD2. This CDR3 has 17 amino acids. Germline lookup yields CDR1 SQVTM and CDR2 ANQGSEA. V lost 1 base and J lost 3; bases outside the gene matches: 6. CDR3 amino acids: CSVEGTSGSFGYNEQFF. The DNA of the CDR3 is TGCAGCGTTGAAGGGACTAGCGGGAGTTTCGGCTACAATGAGCAGTTCTTC.

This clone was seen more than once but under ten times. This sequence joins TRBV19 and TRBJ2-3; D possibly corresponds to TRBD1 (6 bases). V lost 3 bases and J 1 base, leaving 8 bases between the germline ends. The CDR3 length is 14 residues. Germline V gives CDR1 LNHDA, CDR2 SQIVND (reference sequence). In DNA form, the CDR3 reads TGTGCCAGTAGTATGGACAGAGGCACAGATACGCAGTATTTT. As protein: CASSMDRGTDTQYF.

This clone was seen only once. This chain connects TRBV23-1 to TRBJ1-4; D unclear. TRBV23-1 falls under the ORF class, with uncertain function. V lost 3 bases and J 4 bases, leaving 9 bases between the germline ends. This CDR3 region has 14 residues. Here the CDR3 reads CASSQLRINEKLFF. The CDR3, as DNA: TGCGCCAGCAGTCAGTTGCGGATTAATGAAAAACTGTTTTTT.

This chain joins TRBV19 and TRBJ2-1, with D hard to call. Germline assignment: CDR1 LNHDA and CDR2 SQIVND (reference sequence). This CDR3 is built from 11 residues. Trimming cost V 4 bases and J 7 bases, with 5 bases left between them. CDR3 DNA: TGTGCCAGTAGTAATAGGAATGAGCAGTTCTTC. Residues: CASSNRNEQFF.

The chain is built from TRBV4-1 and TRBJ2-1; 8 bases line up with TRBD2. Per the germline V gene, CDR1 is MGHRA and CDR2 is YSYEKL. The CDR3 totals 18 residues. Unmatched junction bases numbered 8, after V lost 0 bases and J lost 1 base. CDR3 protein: CASSQERGGRTSYNEQFF. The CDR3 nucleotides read TGCGCCAGCAGCCAAGAACGGGGCGGGAGGACTTCCTACAATGAGCAGTTCTTC.

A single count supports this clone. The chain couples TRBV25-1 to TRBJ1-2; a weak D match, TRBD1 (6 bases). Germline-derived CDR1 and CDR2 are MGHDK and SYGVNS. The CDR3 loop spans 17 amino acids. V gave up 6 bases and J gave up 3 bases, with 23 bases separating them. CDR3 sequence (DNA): TGTGCCAGCAGCGCAAGGGTGGGGGCAGAAACCCACTATGGCTACACCTTC. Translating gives CASSARVGAETHYGYTF.

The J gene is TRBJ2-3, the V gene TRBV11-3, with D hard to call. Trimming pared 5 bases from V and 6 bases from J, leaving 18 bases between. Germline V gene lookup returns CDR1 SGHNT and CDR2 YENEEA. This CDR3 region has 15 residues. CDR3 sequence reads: CASSPGPLVPDTQYF. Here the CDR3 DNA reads TGTGCCAGCAGCCCCGGACCCCTTGTCCCTGATACGCAGTATTTT.

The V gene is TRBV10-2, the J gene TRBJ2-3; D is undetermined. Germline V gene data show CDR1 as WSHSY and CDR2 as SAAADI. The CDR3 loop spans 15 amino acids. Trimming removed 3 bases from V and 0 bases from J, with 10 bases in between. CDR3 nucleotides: TGCGCCAGCAGTGAAGCGCCTACTAGCACAGATACGCAGTATTTT. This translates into CASSEAPTSTDTQYF.

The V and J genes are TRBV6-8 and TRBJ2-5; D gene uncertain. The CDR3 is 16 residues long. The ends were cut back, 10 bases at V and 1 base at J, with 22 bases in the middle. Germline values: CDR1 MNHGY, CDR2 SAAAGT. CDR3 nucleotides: TGTGCCACCGACCCTGTGCTGTCCCTATCCCAAGAGACCCAGTACTTC. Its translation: CATDPVLSLSQETQYF.

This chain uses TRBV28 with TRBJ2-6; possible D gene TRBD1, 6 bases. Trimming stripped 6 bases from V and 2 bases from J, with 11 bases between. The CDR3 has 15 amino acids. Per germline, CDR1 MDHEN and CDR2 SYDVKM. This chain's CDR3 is CASRSNRAGANVLTF. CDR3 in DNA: TGTGCCAGCAGGTCCAACAGGGCTGGGGCCAACGTCCTGACTTTC.

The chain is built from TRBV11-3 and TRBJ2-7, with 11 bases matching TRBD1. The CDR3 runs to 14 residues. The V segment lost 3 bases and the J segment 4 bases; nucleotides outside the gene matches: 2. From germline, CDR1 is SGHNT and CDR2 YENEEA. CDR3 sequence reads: CASSLGTGGYEQYF. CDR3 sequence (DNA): TGTGCCAGCAGCTTGGGGACAGGGGGGTACGAGCAGTACTTC.

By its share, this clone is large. The CDR3 DNA follows: TGTGCCTGGAGTGTAAAAGGGACGAACACTGAAGCTTTCTTT. This sequence encodes CAWSVKGTNTEAFF. The chain links TRBV30 to TRBJ1-1, with a possible D match to TRBD1 (5 bases). Trimming shortened V by 0 bases and J by 1 base, and 9 bases separated the two germline ends. This CDR3 is 14 amino acids long. In germline, CDR1 is GTSNPN, CDR2 SVGIG (reference sequence).

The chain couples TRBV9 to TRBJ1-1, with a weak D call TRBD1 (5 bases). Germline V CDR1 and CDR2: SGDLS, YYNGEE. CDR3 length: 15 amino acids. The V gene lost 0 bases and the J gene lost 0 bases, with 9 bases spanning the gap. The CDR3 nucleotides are TGTGCCAGCAGCGTAGCCCCAGGGATGAACACTGAAGCTTTCTTT. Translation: CASSVAPGMNTEAFF.

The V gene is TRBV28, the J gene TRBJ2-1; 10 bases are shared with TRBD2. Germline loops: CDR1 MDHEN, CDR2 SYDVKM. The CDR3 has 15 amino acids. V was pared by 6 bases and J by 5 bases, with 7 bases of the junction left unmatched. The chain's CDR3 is CASRWGLAMNNEQFF. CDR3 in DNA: TGTGCCAGCAGGTGGGGACTAGCGATGAACAATGAGCAGTTCTTC. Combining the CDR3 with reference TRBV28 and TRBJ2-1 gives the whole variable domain DVKVTQSSRYLVKRTGEKVFLECVQDMDHENMFWYRQDPGLGLRLIYFSYDVKMKEKGDIPEGYSVSREKKERFSLILESASTNQTSMYLCASRWGLAMNNEQFFGPGTRLTVL.

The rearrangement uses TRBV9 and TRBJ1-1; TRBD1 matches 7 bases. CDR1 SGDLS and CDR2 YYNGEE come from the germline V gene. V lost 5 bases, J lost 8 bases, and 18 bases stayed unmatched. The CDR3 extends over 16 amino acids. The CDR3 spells CASSEATGGQPHEAFF. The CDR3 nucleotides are TGTGCCAGCAGTGAGGCGACCGGGGGACAGCCACACGAAGCTTTCTTT.

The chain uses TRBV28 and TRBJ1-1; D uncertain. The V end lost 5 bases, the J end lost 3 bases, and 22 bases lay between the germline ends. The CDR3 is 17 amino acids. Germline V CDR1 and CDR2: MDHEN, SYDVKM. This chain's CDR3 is CASSPFSWAAEDTEAFF. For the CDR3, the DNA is TGTGCCAGCAGTCCCTTCTCCTGGGCAGCCGAAGACACTGAAGCTTTCTTT. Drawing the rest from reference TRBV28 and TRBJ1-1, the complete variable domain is DVKVTQSSRYLVKRTGEKVFLECVQDMDHENMFWYRQDPGLGLRLIYFSYDVKMKEKGDIPEGYSVSREKKERFSLILESASTNQTSMYLCASSPFSWAAEDTEAFFGQGTRLTVV.

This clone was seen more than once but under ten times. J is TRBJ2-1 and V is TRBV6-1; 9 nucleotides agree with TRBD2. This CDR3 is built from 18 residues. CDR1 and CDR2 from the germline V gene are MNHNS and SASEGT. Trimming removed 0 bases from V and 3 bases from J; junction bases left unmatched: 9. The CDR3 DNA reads TGTGCCAGCAGTGAAGCGCTAGTACAGACTAGCGGCTACAATGAGCAGTTCTTC. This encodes CASSEALVQTSGYNEQFF.

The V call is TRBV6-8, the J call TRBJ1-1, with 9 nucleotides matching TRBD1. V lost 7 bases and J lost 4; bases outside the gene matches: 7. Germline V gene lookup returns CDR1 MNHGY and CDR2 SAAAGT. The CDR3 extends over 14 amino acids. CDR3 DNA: TGTGCCAGCATTCCCCGGGACAGGGCCACTGAAGCTTTCTTT. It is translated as CASIPRDRATEAFF.

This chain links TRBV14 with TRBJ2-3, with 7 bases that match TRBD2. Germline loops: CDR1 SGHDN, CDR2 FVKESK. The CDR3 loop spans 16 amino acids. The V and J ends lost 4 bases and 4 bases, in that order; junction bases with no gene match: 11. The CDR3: CASSRGAGDRADTQYF. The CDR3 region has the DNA TGTGCCAGCAGCCGAGGGGCGGGAGATCGGGCAGATACGCAGTATTTT.

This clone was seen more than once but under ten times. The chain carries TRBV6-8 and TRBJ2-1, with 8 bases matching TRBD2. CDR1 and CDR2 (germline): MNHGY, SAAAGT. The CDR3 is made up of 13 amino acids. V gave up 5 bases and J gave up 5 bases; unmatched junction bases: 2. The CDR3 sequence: CASSERGNNEQFF. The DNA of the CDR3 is TGTGCCAGCAGTGAGCGGGGGAACAATGAGCAGTTCTTC.

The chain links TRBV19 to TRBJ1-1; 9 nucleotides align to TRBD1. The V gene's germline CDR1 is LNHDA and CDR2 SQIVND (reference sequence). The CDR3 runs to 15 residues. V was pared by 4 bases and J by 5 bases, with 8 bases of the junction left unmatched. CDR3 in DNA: TGTGCCAGTAGTAATTGGGACAGGGTTGGGACTGAAGCTTTCTTT. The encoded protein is CASSNWDRVGTEAFF.

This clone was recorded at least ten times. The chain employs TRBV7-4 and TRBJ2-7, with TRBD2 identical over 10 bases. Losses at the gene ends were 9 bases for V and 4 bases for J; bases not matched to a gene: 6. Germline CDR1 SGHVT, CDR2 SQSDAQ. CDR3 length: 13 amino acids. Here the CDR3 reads CARPGTSAYEQYF. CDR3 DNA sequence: TGTGCCAGACCCGGGACTAGCGCTTACGAGCAGTACTTC.

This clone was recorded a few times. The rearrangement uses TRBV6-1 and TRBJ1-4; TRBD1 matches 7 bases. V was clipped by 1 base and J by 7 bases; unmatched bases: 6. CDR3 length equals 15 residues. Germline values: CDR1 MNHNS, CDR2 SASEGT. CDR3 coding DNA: TGTGCCAGCAGTGAAGGGCCGGGACAGCTTGAAAAACTGTTTTTT. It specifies CASSEGPGQLEKLFF.

The CDR3 reads CASRVSRNTEAFF. As DNA, the CDR3 is TGTGCCAGCAGGGTAAGCAGGAACACTGAAGCTTTCTTT. J is TRBJ1-1 and V is TRBV28; D unclear. The germline gives CDR1 MDHEN, CDR2 SYDVKM. V was shortened by 6 bases and J by 1 base, with 9 bases between the two germline ends. This CDR3 is built from 13 residues.